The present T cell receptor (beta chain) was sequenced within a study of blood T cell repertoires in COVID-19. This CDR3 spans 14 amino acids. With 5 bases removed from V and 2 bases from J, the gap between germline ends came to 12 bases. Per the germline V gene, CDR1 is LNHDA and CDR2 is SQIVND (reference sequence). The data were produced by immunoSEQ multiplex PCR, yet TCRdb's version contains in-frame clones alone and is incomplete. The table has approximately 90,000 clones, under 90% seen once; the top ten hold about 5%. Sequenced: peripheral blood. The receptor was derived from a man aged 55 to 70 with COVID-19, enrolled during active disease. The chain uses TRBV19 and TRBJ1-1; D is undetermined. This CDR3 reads CASSAGEVNTEAFF. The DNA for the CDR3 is TGTGCCAGTAGTGCCGGGGAGGTTAACACTGAAGCTTTCTTT.